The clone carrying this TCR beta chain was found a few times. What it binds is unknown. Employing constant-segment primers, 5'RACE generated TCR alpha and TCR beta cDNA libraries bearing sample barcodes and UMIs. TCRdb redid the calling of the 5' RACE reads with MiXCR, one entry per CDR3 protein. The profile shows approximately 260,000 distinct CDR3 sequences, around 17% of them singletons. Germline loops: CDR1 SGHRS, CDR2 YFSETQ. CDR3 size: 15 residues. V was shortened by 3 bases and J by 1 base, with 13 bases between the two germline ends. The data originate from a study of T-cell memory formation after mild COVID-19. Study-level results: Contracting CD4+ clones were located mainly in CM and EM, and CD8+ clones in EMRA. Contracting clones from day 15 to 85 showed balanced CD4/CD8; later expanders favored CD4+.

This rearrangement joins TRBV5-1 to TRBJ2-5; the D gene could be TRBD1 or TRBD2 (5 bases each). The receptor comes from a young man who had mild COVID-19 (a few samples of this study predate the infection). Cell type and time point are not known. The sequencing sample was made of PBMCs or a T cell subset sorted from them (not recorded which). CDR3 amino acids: CASSSVVGGQETQYF. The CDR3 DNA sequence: TGCGCCAGCAGCTCGGTGGTTGGGGGCCAAGAGACCCAGTACTTC. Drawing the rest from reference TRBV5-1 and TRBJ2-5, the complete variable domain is KAGVTQTPRYLIKTRGQQVTLSCSPISGHRSVSWYQQTPGQGLQFLFEYFSETQRNKGNFPGRFSGRQFSNSRSEMNVSTLELGDSALYLCASSSVVGGQETQYFGPGTRLLVL.